The 24 T cell receptor beta chains below were found in one sample sequenced in a study of T cell changes during pregnancy in multiple sclerosis. Profiled with immunoSEQ multiplex PCR; TCRdb holds only in-frame clones, not every one. Of about 32,000 clones listed, under 95% are singletons. The specimen was CD4+ T cells from peripheral blood mononuclear cells, collected in the second trimester of pregnancy. The receptors originated from a female donor with multiple sclerosis, enrolled in a pregnancy study.

This sequence joins TRBV23-1 and TRBJ1-4; D possibly corresponds to TRBD1 (6 bases). TRBV23-1 is recorded as an ORF, its role being uncertain. This CDR3 is built from 12 residues. V shed 8 bases and J shed 10 bases, with 14 bases lying between them. DNA of the CDR3: TGCGCCAGCCCGGCGGGGGGCCGAAAACTGTTTTTT. Translation gives CASPAGGRKLFF.

The chain has TRBV5-1 and TRBJ2-1; 7 nucleotides agree with TRBD2. This CDR3 region has 12 residues. The V and J ends lost 6 bases and 9 bases, in that order; junction bases with no gene match: 6. Germline-derived CDR1 and CDR2 are SGHRS and YFSETQ. The CDR3 spells CASTLAVGEQFF. Here the CDR3 DNA reads TGCGCCAGCACCCTAGCGGTCGGTGAGCAGTTCTTC.

The rearrangement uses TRBV18 and TRBJ2-7, with TRBD2 matching 16 bases. The CDR3 contains 17 residues. The V and J ends lost 1 base and 4 bases, in that order; junction bases with no gene match: 4. Germline lookup yields CDR1 KGHSH and CDR2 LQKENI. CDR3 nucleotides: TGTGCCAGCTCACCACTGGGACTAGCGGGAGGGCGGTACGAGCAGTACTTC. Its translation: CASSPLGLAGGRYEQYF.

The chain uses TRBV7-2 and TRBJ2-7; no clear D gene. V was clipped by 3 bases and J by 5 bases, with 5 bases between them. The CDR3 is 11 amino acids. The germline CDR1 and CDR2 sequences are SGHTA and FQGNSA. CDR3 amino acids: CASSLRHEQYF. Written as DNA, the CDR3 is TGTGCCAGCAGCTTGAGGCACGAGCAGTACTTC.

The chain is built from TRBV5-1 and TRBJ1-2, with a possible D match to TRBD1 (6 bases). The CDR3 covers 14 residues. The V end was cut by 0 bases, the J end by 3 bases, with 9 bases between. Germline V gives CDR1 SGHRS, CDR2 YFSETQ. CDR3 nucleotide sequence: TGCGCCAGCAGCTTGGTACAGGGCGACTATGGCTACACCTTC. Translating gives CASSLVQGDYGYTF. Combining the CDR3 with reference TRBV5-1 and TRBJ1-2 gives the whole variable domain KAGVTQTPRYLIKTRGQQVTLSCSPISGHRSVSWYQQTPGQGLQFLFEYFSETQRNKGNFPGRFSGRQFSNSRSEMNVSTLELGDSALYLCASSLVQGDYGYTFGSGTRLTVV.

The J gene is TRBJ2-7, the V gene TRBV5-1, with 9 bases aligning to TRBD1. Germline assignment: CDR1 SGHRS and CDR2 YFSETQ. V trimming: 1 base; J trimming: 3 bases; junction bases outside the gene matches: 2. This CDR3 has 14 amino acids. CDR3 sequence reads: CASSLLDRGYEQYF. The CDR3 DNA reads as TGCGCCAGCAGCTTGCTGGACAGGGGCTACGAGCAGTACTTC.

This clone was found a few times. The chain recombines TRBV2 with TRBJ2-2, with a tentative D call TRBD2 (5 bases). The germline CDR1 and CDR2 sequences are SNHLY and FYNNEI. V dropped 0 bases and J dropped 4 bases, with 9 bases sitting between them. The CDR3 has 15 amino acids. The CDR3 is CASSEARGSTGELFF. The CDR3 DNA follows: TGTGCCAGCAGTGAAGCGCGAGGGAGCACCGGGGAGCTGTTTTTT. The complete variable domain, with remaining parts taken from reference TRBV2 and TRBJ2-2, reads EPEVTQTPSHQVTQMGQEVILRCVPISNHLYFYWYRQILGQKVEFLVSFYNNEISEKSEIFDDQFSVERPDGSNFTLKIRSTKLEDSAMYFCASSEARGSTGELFFGEGSRLTVL.

V and J are TRBV27 and TRBJ1-4; D perhaps matches TRBD1 (6 bases). This CDR3 spans 15 amino acids. V lost 2 bases and J 5 bases, leaving 12 bases between the germline ends. In germline, CDR1 is MNHEY, CDR2 SMNVEV (reference sequence). CDR3: CASSLMQGPNEKLFF. In DNA, the CDR3 is TGTGCCAGCAGTTTAATGCAGGGGCCCAATGAAAAACTGTTTTTT.

V usage is TRBV9 and J usage is TRBJ2-1; a possible D gene is TRBD2 (6 bases). The CDR3 length is 15 residues. Germline V gene data show CDR1 as SGDLS and CDR2 as YYNGEE. Trimming removed 0 bases at V and 2 bases at J, with 9 bases between. The CDR3 spells CASSVEWEAYNEQFF. The CDR3 DNA is TGTGCCAGCAGCGTAGAGTGGGAGGCCTACAATGAGCAGTTCTTC.

The rearrangement joins TRBV2 to TRBJ1-2; 9 nucleotides align to TRBD1. The CDR3 runs to 13 residues. J lost 5 bases, V lost 4 bases, and 2 bases had no gene match. Per germline, CDR1 SNHLY and CDR2 FYNNEI. The CDR3 sequence is CASSGDREYGYTF. The CDR3 DNA reads as TGTGCCAGCAGTGGGGACAGGGAGTATGGCTACACCTTC.

V is TRBV9 and J is TRBJ2-7; D perhaps matches TRBD1 (6 bases). V dropped 3 bases and J dropped 0 bases, with 13 bases sitting between them. This CDR3 has 15 residues. CDR1 and CDR2 (germline): SGDLS, YYNGEE. Here the CDR3 reads CASSALGTSSYEQYF. CDR3 bases: TGTGCCAGCAGCGCCCTGGGGACAAGCTCCTACGAGCAGTACTTC.

This chain joins TRBV6-1 and TRBJ2-3, with TRBD1 matching over 8 bases. The CDR3 runs 15 residues. V lost 6 bases, J lost 2 bases, and 7 bases stayed unmatched. Germline V lookup: CDR1 MNHNS, CDR2 SASEGT. CDR3 sequence: CASRTTGGSTDTQYF. DNA for the CDR3: TGTGCCAGCAGGACAACAGGGGGTTCCACAGATACGCAGTATTTT.

The chain combines TRBV18 with TRBJ2-7; tentatively, D is TRBD1 (6 bases). CDR1 and CDR2 from the germline V gene are KGHSH and LQKENI. This CDR3 contains 16 residues. Trimming removed 3 bases at V and 7 bases at J, with 22 bases between. The DNA for the CDR3 is TGTGCCAGCTCACCTAAATCCGGGTCTCAAGGGGGAGAGCAGTACTTC. It specifies CASSPKSGSQGGEQYF.

The chain combines TRBV27 with TRBJ2-1; maybe TRBD1 (5 bases). Germline CDR1 and CDR2: MNHEY and SMNVEV (reference sequence). Trimming left V 0 bases short and J 6 bases short, with 9 bases between. This CDR3 spans 14 amino acids. CDR3 protein: CASSLSPTVNEQFF. DNA of the CDR3: TGTGCCAGCAGTTTATCCCCGACAGTCAATGAGCAGTTCTTC.

This CDR3 reads CASSGLAGGMYEQYF. In nucleotides, the CDR3 is TGTGCCAGCTCAGGGCTAGCGGGAGGTATGTACGAGCAGTACTTC. The V and J genes are TRBV18 and TRBJ2-7, with 11 bases matching TRBD2. CDR1 KGHSH and CDR2 LQKENI come from the germline V gene. Trimming removed 5 bases from V and 4 bases from J; junction bases left unmatched: 7. The CDR3 sequence is 15 residues long.

This chain uses TRBV28 with TRBJ2-1; 9 positions agree with TRBD1. J gave up 9 bases and V 4 bases, and 10 bases lay outside the gene matches. The CDR3 length is 15 residues. CDR1 and CDR2 (germline): MDHEN, SYDVKM. CDR3 nucleotide sequence: TGTGCCAGCAGTTACCGGGACAGGGTACCGACTGAGCAGTTCTTC. Its translation is CASSYRDRVPTEQFF. Full variable domain (outside the CDR3, taken from reference TRBV28 and TRBJ2-1): DVKVTQSSRYLVKRTGEKVFLECVQDMDHENMFWYRQDPGLGLRLIYFSYDVKMKEKGDIPEGYSVSREKKERFSLILESASTNQTSMYLCASSYRDRVPTEQFFGPGTRLTVL.

This chain joins TRBV5-1 and TRBJ2-3; D gene ambiguous. The CDR3 sequence is 16 residues long. Trimming stripped 2 bases from V and 1 base from J, with 14 bases between. CDR1 and CDR2 (germline): SGHRS, YFSETQ. DNA of the CDR3: TGCGCCAGCAGCTTACCAGGCGTACCCGGCACAGATACGCAGTATTTT. Translating it yields CASSLPGVPGTDTQYF.

The chain combines TRBV4-2 with TRBJ2-3; 9 bases match TRBD2. This CDR3 region has 16 residues. The J segment lost 2 bases and the V segment lost 2 bases, leaving 5 bases of the junction unmatched. Germline V CDR1 and CDR2: LGHNA, YNFKEQ. The chain's CDR3 is CASSQRLGLATDTQYF. DNA for the CDR3: TGTGCCAGCAGCCAAAGATTGGGACTAGCCACAGATACGCAGTATTTT.

The rearrangement links TRBV30 to TRBJ1-2; 7 nucleotides align to TRBD1. Germline trimming cut 4 bases from V and 7 bases from J; bases unmatched to any gene: 12. The CDR3 runs 14 residues. CDR1 and CDR2 (germline): GTSNPN, SVGIG (reference sequence). CDR3 residues: CAWTMTGFDGGYTF. DNA of the CDR3: TGTGCCTGGACCATGACAGGGTTTGACGGTGGCTACACCTTC. The full variable domain, with the rest looked up from reference TRBV30 and TRBJ1-2, is SQTIHQWPATLVQPVGSPLSLECTVEGTSNPNLYWYRQAAGRGLQLLFYSVGIGQISSEVPQNLSASRPQDRQFILSSKKLLLSDSGFYLCAWTMTGFDGGYTFGSGTRLTVV.

The rearrangement links TRBV27 to TRBJ2-1, with a possible D match to TRBD1 (6 bases). Germline V lookup: CDR1 MNHEY, CDR2 SMNVEV (reference sequence). The CDR3 totals 17 residues. V shed 2 bases and J shed 2 bases, with 16 bases lying between them. This chain's CDR3 is CASSLKRGRGPYNEQFF. DNA of the CDR3: TGTGCCAGCAGTTTAAAACGGGGCAGGGGCCCCTACAATGAGCAGTTCTTC.

The V gene is TRBV7-8, the J gene TRBJ2-2; 7 nucleotides align to TRBD1. V lost 5 bases to trimming and J lost 9 bases; unmatched junction nucleotides: 6. The CDR3 is 13 residues long. Germline assignment: CDR1 SGHVS and CDR2 FQNEAQ. The CDR3 DNA is TGTGCCAGCAGCCCCCGGACAGGCCGGGAGCTGTTTTTT. Translation gives CASSPRTGRELFF. Full variable domain (rest looked up from reference TRBV7-8 and TRBJ2-2): GAGVSQSPRYKVAKRGQDVALRCDPISGHVSLFWYQQALGQGPEFLTYFQNEAQLDKSGLPSDRFFAERPEGSVSTLKIQRTQQEDSAVYLCASSPRTGRELFFGEGSRLTVL.

This clone was seen only once. V usage is TRBV11-2 and J usage is TRBJ2-7; 10 bases line up with TRBD1. Germline V CDR1 and CDR2: SGHAT, FQNNGV. The CDR3 loop spans 16 amino acids. The V segment lost 1 base and the J segment 1 base; nucleotides outside the gene matches: 4. The CDR3 DNA follows: TGTGCCAGCAGCTTAGGGGGGGGACAGGGGTCCTACGAGCAGTACTTC. Protein sequence: CASSLGGGQGSYEQYF.

The chain links TRBV21-1 to TRBJ1-1; TRBD1 is the table's D call and was not checked against the DNA. TRBV21-1 is a pseudogene locus. This CDR3 is built from 17 residues. The chain's CDR3 is CASSAQQGTGMNTEAFF. The CDR3 DNA reads as TGTGCCAGCAGTGCACAACAGGGTACGGGGATGAACACTGAAGCTTTCTTT.

V is TRBV19 and J is TRBJ1-2; 7 nucleotides match TRBD1. Germline trimming cut 10 bases from V and 6 bases from J; bases unmatched to any gene: 14. Germline-derived CDR1 and CDR2 are LNHDA and SQIVND (reference sequence). The CDR3 is 14 residues long. The CDR3 nucleotides read TGTGCCACTAAAGACAGGGCGCAGGGGAATGGCTACACCTTC. Amino acid sequence: CATKDRAQGNGYTF.